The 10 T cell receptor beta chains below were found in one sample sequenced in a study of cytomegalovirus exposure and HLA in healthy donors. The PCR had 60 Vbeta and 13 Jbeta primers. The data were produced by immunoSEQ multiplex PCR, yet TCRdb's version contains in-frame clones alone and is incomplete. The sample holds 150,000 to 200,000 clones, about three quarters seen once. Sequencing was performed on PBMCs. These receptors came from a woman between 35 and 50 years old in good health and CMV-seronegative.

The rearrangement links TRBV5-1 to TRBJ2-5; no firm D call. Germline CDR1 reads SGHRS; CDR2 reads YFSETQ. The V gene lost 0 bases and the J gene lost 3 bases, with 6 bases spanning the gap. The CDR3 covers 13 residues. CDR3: CASSLGRKETQYF. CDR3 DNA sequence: TGCGCCAGCAGCTTGGGCAGAAAAGAGACCCAGTACTTC.

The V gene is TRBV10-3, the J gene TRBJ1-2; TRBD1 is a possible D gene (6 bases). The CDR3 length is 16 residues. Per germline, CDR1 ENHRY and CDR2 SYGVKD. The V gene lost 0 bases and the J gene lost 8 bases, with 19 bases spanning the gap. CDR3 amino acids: CAISESIPSQGWGYTF. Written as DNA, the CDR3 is TGTGCCATCAGTGAGTCGATCCCGTCACAGGGCTGGGGCTACACCTTC.

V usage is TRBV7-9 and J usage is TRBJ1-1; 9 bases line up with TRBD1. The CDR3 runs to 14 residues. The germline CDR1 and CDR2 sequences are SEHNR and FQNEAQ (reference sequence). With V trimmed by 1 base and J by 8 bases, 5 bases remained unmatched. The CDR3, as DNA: TGTGCCAGCAGCTTAGTTGGACAGGGGATCGAAGCTTTCTTT. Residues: CASSLVGQGIEAFF.

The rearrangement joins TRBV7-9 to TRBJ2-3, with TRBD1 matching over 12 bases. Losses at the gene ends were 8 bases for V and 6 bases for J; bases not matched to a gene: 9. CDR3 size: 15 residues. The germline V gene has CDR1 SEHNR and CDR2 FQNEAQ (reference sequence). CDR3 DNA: TGTGCCAGCTTAGACCGGGACAGGGGGCCGGATACGCAGTATTTT. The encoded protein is CASLDRDRGPDTQYF.

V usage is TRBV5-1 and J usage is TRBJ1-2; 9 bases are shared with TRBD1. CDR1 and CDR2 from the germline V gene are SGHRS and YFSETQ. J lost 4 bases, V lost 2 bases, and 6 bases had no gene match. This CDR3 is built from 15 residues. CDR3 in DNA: TGCGCCAGCAGCTTAGACGGACAGGGGAGCTATGGCTACACCTTC. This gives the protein CASSLDGQGSYGYTF.

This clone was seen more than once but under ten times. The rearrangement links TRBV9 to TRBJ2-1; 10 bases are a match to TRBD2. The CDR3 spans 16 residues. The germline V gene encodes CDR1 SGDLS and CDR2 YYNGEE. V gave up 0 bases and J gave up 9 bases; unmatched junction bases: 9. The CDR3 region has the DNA TGTGCCAGCAGCGTAGCTCTGGCTAGCGGGAGCAGTGAGCAGTTCTTC. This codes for CASSVALASGSSEQFF.

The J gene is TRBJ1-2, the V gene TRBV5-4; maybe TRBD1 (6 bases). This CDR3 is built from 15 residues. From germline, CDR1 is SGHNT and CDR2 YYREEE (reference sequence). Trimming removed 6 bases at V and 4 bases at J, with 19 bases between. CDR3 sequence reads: CASTPREGGIYGYTF. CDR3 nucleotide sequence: TGTGCCAGCACCCCCCGGGAGGGGGGCATCTATGGCTACACCTTC.

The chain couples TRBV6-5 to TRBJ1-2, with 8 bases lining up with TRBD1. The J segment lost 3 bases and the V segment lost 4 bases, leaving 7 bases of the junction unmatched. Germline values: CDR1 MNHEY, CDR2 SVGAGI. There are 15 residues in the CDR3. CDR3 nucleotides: TGTGCCAGCAGTTCCAGGGGGCCGGAGGACTATGGCTACACCTTC. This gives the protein CASSSRGPEDYGYTF.

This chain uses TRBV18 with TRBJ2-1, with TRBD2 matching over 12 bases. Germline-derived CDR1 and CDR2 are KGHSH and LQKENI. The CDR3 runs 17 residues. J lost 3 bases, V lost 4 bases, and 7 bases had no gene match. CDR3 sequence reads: CASSQSGTSGYYNEQFF. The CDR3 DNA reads TGTGCCAGCTCACAATCCGGGACTAGCGGGTACTACAATGAGCAGTTCTTC.

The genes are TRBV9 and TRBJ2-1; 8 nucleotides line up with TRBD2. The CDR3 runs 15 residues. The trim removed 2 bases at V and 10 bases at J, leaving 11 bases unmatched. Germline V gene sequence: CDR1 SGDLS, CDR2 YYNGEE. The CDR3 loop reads CASSVVAGPVREQFF. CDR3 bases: TGTGCCAGCAGCGTGGTAGCGGGACCGGTAAGGGAGCAGTTCTTC.